The source of this T cell receptor beta chain is a study of blood T cell repertoires in COVID-19. Study-wide context: Material from acute and convalescent COVID-19 was sourced from the United States, Italy and Spain.

This CDR3 is built from 19 residues. J gave up 0 bases and V 0 bases, and 8 bases lay outside the gene matches. Germline CDR1 MNHEY, CDR2 SVGEGT. Measured with immunoSEQ multiplex PCR; TCRdb has only the in-frame clones, and not every one. The sample consists of 65,000 to 80,000 clones, over 70% of them appearing once. This TCR derives from a man between 45 and 60 years old with active COVID-19. The chain joins TRBV6-2 or TRBV6-3 to TRBJ1-4, with TRBD1 matching 9 bases. The source material was peripheral blood. For the CDR3, the DNA is TGTGCCAGCAGTTACTCCCGTCTGGACAGGGGCCCAACTAATGAAAAACTGTTTTTT. Translated, it gives CASSYSRLDRGPTNEKLFF.